This T cell receptor beta chain was recorded in a study of response to subunit inactivated influenza vaccine. The sample holds a few counts of this clonotype. V gave up 5 bases and J gave up 3 bases, with 12 bases separating them. Looked up from germline, CDR1 is KGHDR and CDR2 is SFDVKD. The CDR3 length is 14 residues. A single record per CDR3 protein comes from TCRdb applying MiXCR to the RT-PCR reads. The sample has over 400,000 distinct CDR3 sequences, approximately 11% seen once. The source of this sequence is a man aged 50-60 years who received an inactivated influenza vaccine. This rearrangement joins TRBV24-1 to TRBJ1-1; D unresolved. The sequencing here drew on PBMCs from blood, taken 40 to 50 days after vaccination. This chain's CDR3 is CATSADTQDTEAFF. The CDR3 nucleotides are TGTGCCACCAGTGCGGATACTCAGGACACTGAAGCTTTCTTT.